This TCR beta chain was profiled in a study of blood T cells in healthy people across ages. The study, taken as a whole, reports: Diversity estimates from one million T cells were considered underestimates. Compared with aged donors, long-lived donors showed fewer expanded clones, suggesting selection.

Germline-derived CDR1 and CDR2 are DFQATT and SNEGSKA (reference sequence). This CDR3 has 13 residues. The ends lost 6 bases at V and 12 bases at J; junction bases unmatched: 17. This clonotype was picked up a small number of times. The antigen is unknown. Next came a second PCR, run for about 6 to 11 cycles, which used a sample-barcoded 5' primer along with a J-beta primer mix. TCRdb re-called the 5' RACE reads through MiXCR, storing one row per CDR3 protein. The profile shows under 2,000,000 distinct CDR3 sequences, less than 50% of them singletons. Sequencing input: blood. This chain links TRBV20-1 with TRBJ2-7, with 7 bases fitting TRBD1. This receptor was identified in a woman aged 40 to 49 in good health. CDR3 coding DNA: TGCAGTGCGGAACGACAGGGAAAAAACATTCTGTACTTC. Amino acids: CSAERQGKNILYF.